This section outlines one T cell receptor (beta chain) sequence together with its context. This clonotype was counted at least ten times. The clone's antigen remains unknown. The input lacks base qualities; no much larger clone sits a single base away. This specimen belongs to a study of breast tumors, draining lymph nodes, adjacent tissues (TCRdb year 2016). At the level of the whole study: The study compared TCR beta repertoires across tumor, adjacent nontumor tissue and axillary lymph nodes from breast cancer patients. The study aimed to assess the relationships and possible T-cell exchange between tumor, surrounding tissue and draining lymph node repertoires in human breast cancer. What the study reported, not specific to this receptor: The data were judged consistent with most tumor T cells deriving from the lymph node and then expanding within tumor tissue. The conclusion that tumor T cells originate in lymph nodes was framed as consistent with a hypothesis rather than directly demonstrated. The similarity between tumor and nontumor tissue repertoires was significantly greater in luminal-like breast cancer than in basal-like breast cancer. T-cell repertoire diversity in tumors was found to be lower than in lymph nodes but higher than in nontumor tissue, and preferential V and J gene usage was observed.

The sequencing machine was an Illumina HiSeq 2000. TCR beta chain libraries were generated through multiplex PCR amplification. The amplified TCR beta chain products were analyzed by high-throughput sequencing. TCRdb took the public reads, trimmed them with fastp at Q25, ran MiXCR for clone calling and kept in-frame beta chains. Merged by CDR3 protein, the rows form single entries marked with the most common genes and DNA. The sample table contains 45,000 or so distinct CDR3 sequences; only one count was recorded for roughly 23% of them. About 7.6% of the sample is held by the ten biggest clonotypes. Deletion took 0 bases off V and 10 bases off J, with a span of 11 bases between the germline ends. Reading the germline V gene gives CDR1 SGHDT and CDR2 YYEEEE. CDR3 length: 13 amino acids, cysteine to phenylalanine. The read is trimmed to its CDR3 DNA, 39 bases read in frame from base 1.

This receptor chain uses TRBV5-6 and TRBJ1-5; the D gene remains uncertain. This sequence originates from a female donor with breast cancer. Some clones in this sample may be carry-over from other donors' samples. The source material was breast tumor tissue. This receptor carries the CDR3 CASSLAAGQPQHF. The DNA sequence is TGTGCCAGCAGCTTGGCGGCCGGGCAACCCCAGCATTTT.